These 24 T cell receptor beta chains came from one sample sequenced in a study of T-cell reconstitution after alpha-beta-depleted transplantation in children. As it was prepared, the TCRbeta library received unique molecular identifiers. In TCRdb, the PCR reads were re-called with MiXCR into one record per CDR3 protein. Of just under 350,000 distinct CDR3 sequences listed, around 15% are singletons. The input for sequencing was PBMCs, mostly from graft donor cells, taken 360 days after TCRalphabeta/CD19-depleted stem cell transplant. These receptors were collected from a male patient aged 2 to 10 who had a stem cell transplant for acute lymphoblastic leukemia, so the T cells may come from the graft donor.

Ten or more counts support this clonotype. The chain combines TRBV10-2 with TRBJ2-7, with 8 bases aligning to TRBD2. The CDR3 totals 14 residues. Per germline, CDR1 WSHSY and CDR2 SAAADI. V lost 4 bases, J lost 7 bases, and 9 bases stayed unmatched. This chain's CDR3 is CASSVEAGAGEQYF. The CDR3 region has the DNA TGCGCCAGCAGTGTAGAAGCGGGAGCGGGGGAGCAGTACTTC.

There are a few counts of this clonotype. V and J are TRBV5-1 and TRBJ2-3; 8 bases line up with TRBD2. The CDR3 is 18 residues long. The ends lost 2 bases at V and 0 bases at J; junction bases unmatched: 11. Looked up from germline, CDR1 is SGHRS and CDR2 is YFSETQ. The CDR3, as DNA: TGCGCCAGCAGCTTTTGGCGGGAGGCTGCTTTCAGCACAGATACGCAGTATTTT. Translation gives CASSFWREAAFSTDTQYF.

This clonotype was counted at least ten times. The rearrangement links TRBV12-3 or TRBV12-4 to TRBJ2-6; D not certain. The CDR3 is made up of 15 amino acids. V was clipped by 6 bases and J by 0 bases, with 9 bases between them. DNA for the CDR3: TGTGCCAGCAGGGCTGTAAACTCTGGGGCCAACGTCCTGACTTTC. Translating gives CASRAVNSGANVLTF.

This clonotype was detected a few times. The genes are TRBV20-1 and TRBJ2-7; D unclear. V was cut by 3 bases and J by 3 bases, with 21 bases left in between. Germline lookup yields CDR1 DFQATT and CDR2 SNEGSKA (reference sequence). There are 16 residues in the CDR3. The chain's CDR3 is CSASGSLGGRVYEQYF. DNA of the CDR3: TGCAGTGCTAGTGGTTCCCTAGGTGGAAGAGTCTACGAGCAGTACTTC.

This clonotype was observed many times. This chain connects TRBV28 to TRBJ2-2; the D gene is possibly TRBD1 (6 bases). CDR1 and CDR2 (germline): MDHEN, SYDVKM. V lost 3 bases, J lost 0 bases, and 20 bases lay in between. This CDR3 has 19 residues. Written as DNA, the CDR3 is TGTGCCAGCAGTTTGACACCCAGATGGGGACATCCGAACACCGGGGAGCTGTTTTTT. This translates into CASSLTPRWGHPNTGELFF.

There are many counts of this clonotype. The genes are TRBV4-3 and TRBJ2-7, with 10 bases that match TRBD2. The CDR3 totals 15 residues. Trimming took 4 bases from V and 3 from J; bases not matched to a gene: 6. The germline V gene encodes CDR1 LGHNA and CDR2 YSLEER. The CDR3 loop is CASSRRLAGIYEQYF. Here the CDR3 DNA reads TGCGCCAGCAGCCGGAGACTAGCGGGCATCTACGAGCAGTACTTC.

In its sample, this clonotype was seen a few times. The chain combines TRBV15 with TRBJ2-7; tentative D call: TRBD2 (6 bases). Looked up from germline, CDR1 is LNHNV and CDR2 is YYDKDF (reference sequence). The CDR3 length is 15 residues. V was trimmed by 5 bases and J by 0 bases, leaving 14 bases between them. As DNA, the CDR3 is TGTGCCACCAGCCCCGGGACTGGGGCCTCCTACGAGCAGTACTTC. As protein: CATSPGTGASYEQYF. Complete variable domain (other parts from reference TRBV15 and TRBJ2-7): DAMVIQNPRYQVTQFGKPVTLSCSQTLNHNVMYWYQQKSSQAPKLLFHYYDKDFNNEADTPDNFQSRRPNTSFCFLDIRSPGLGDTAMYLCATSPGTGASYEQYFGPGTRLTVT.

This clonotype has a handful of counts. The rearrangement joins TRBV29-1 to TRBJ2-3; TRBD2 matches 10 bases. This CDR3 is 17 amino acids long. Germline values: CDR1 SQVTM, CDR2 ANQGSEA. Trimming removed 6 bases from V and 3 bases from J; junction bases left unmatched: 15. The CDR3 region has the DNA TGCAGCGTCAAACAACCGGGACTAGCGCTGGGGACAGATACGCAGTATTTT. Translated: CSVKQPGLALGTDTQYF.

The chain is built from TRBV3-1 and TRBJ2-5; 13 bases agree with TRBD2. Germline values: CDR1 LGHDT, CDR2 YNNKEL (reference sequence). Unmatched junction bases numbered 4, after V lost 8 bases and J lost 1 base. CDR3 size: 15 residues. This CDR3 is CASSRTSGGQETQYF. In nucleotides, the CDR3 is TGTGCCAGCTCCCGGACTAGCGGGGGCCAAGAGACCCAGTACTTC.

At least ten counts were recorded for this clonotype. V gene TRBV28 combines with J gene TRBJ2-3; TRBD1 might be the D (5 bases). V lost 7 bases, J lost 0 bases, and 17 bases lay in between. This CDR3 has 16 residues. Germline-derived CDR1 and CDR2 are MDHEN and SYDVKM. The CDR3 sequence is CASTSPTGLSTDTQYF. The CDR3, as DNA: TGTGCCAGCACCTCTCCCACAGGTTTGAGCACAGATACGCAGTATTTT.

This chain joins TRBV7-9 and TRBJ1-2; perhaps TRBD1 as D (6 bases). V shed 6 bases and J shed 4 bases, with 12 bases lying between them. Looked up from germline, CDR1 is SEHNR and CDR2 is FQNEAQ (reference sequence). The CDR3 length is 13 residues. The CDR3 loop reads CASSFWTAYGYTF. As DNA, the CDR3 is TGTGCCAGCAGTTTCTGGACAGCCTATGGCTACACCTTC.

This clonotype has a handful of counts. The chain combines TRBV7-2 with TRBJ2-2; 7 nucleotides agree with TRBD2. V shed 3 bases and J 0 bases; nucleotides not matched to a gene: 1. The CDR3 length is 15 residues. Germline-derived CDR1 and CDR2 are SGHTA and FQGNSA. This CDR3 is CASSFREANTGELFF. CDR3 sequence (DNA): TGTGCCAGCAGCTTCCGGGAGGCGAACACCGGGGAGCTGTTTTTT.

This clonotype was counted at least ten times. The rearrangement joins TRBV12-3 or TRBV12-4 to TRBJ2-1; D is possibly TRBD1 or TRBD2 (5 bases each). V shed 0 bases and J shed 4 bases, with 10 bases lying between them. This CDR3 region has 15 residues. CDR3 region: CASSLAGPAYNEQFF. The CDR3 DNA is TGTGCCAGCAGTTTAGCGGGACCAGCTTACAATGAGCAGTTCTTC.

This clonotype was recorded once. The rearrangement links TRBV7-6 to TRBJ2-3; D not resolved. This CDR3 region has 13 residues. Germline assignment: CDR1 SGHVS and CDR2 FNYEAQ. The V end was cut by 1 base, the J end by 4 bases, with 6 bases between. The CDR3 region is CASSLGNPDTQYF. Here the CDR3 DNA reads TGTGCCAGCAGCTTAGGCAACCCAGATACGCAGTATTTT.

This clonotype showed up many times. V is TRBV12-3 or TRBV12-4 and J is TRBJ2-3; 13 bases match TRBD2. The CDR3 is 15 amino acids. Trimming removed 3 bases from V and 9 bases from J; junction bases left unmatched: 6. DNA of the CDR3: TGTGCCAGCAGTTTTCCCGGACTAGCGGGAGCAACGCAGTATTTT. Translated: CASSFPGLAGATQYF.

The chain uses TRBV20-1 and TRBJ2-1, with TRBD2 as a possible D gene (5 bases). Trimming left V 4 bases short and J 6 bases short, with 13 bases between. Germline CDR1 DFQATT, CDR2 SNEGSKA (reference sequence). CDR3 length: 13 amino acids. CDR3 amino acids: CSATWELRNEQFF. The CDR3 nucleotides read TGCAGTGCTACCTGGGAGTTGCGCAATGAGCAGTTCTTC.

The genes are TRBV9 and TRBJ2-1; 7 bases align to TRBD2. Germline V gene lookup returns CDR1 SGDLS and CDR2 YYNGEE. The CDR3 contains 16 residues. V gave up 2 bases and J gave up 4 bases; unmatched junction bases: 9. CDR3 DNA sequence: TGTGCCAGCAGCGTTATCTTGACTAGCAGTTACAATGAGCAGTTCTTC. Its protein is CASSVILTSSYNEQFF.

The chain couples TRBV29-1 to TRBJ1-5, with TRBD1 matching over 7 bases. J gave up 6 bases and V 6 bases, and 8 bases lay outside the gene matches. The germline V gene encodes CDR1 SQVTM and CDR2 ANQGSEA. The CDR3 is made up of 13 amino acids. CDR3 bases: TGCAGCGTGGTAGAGGGGGCCGGTCAGCCCCAGCATTTT. Translated, it gives CSVVEGAGQPQHF.

This clonotype was recorded many times. V gene TRBV7-8 combines with J gene TRBJ2-4; D unclear. Germline V lookup: CDR1 SGHVS, CDR2 FQNEAQ. The CDR3 length is 18 residues. Trimming took 0 bases from V and 0 from J, leaving 15 bases between them. The CDR3 sequence is CASSLAHGRIIAKNIQYF. DNA for the CDR3: TGTGCCAGCAGCTTAGCTCATGGACGGATCATAGCCAAAAACATTCAGTACTTC. The variable domain in full, completed from reference TRBV7-8 and TRBJ2-4, reads GAGVSQSPRYKVAKRGQDVALRCDPISGHVSLFWYQQALGQGPEFLTYFQNEAQLDKSGLPSDRFFAERPEGSVSTLKIQRTQQEDSAVYLCASSLAHGRIIAKNIQYFGAGTRLSVL.

The rearrangement uses TRBV5-1 and TRBJ2-1; D is ambiguous. This CDR3 has 15 residues. Germline V CDR1 and CDR2: SGHRS, YFSETQ. V was clipped by 7 bases and J by 0 bases, with 14 bases between them. In DNA, the CDR3 is TGCGCCAGCGGCGTCCTTCAGAGCTCCTACAATGAGCAGTTCTTC. This codes for CASGVLQSSYNEQFF.

The chain uses TRBV6-2 or TRBV6-3 and TRBJ2-7, with 12 bases aligning to TRBD2. Germline trimming cut 3 bases from V and 2 bases from J; bases unmatched to any gene: 2. The germline CDR1 and CDR2 sequences are MNHEY and SVGEGT. This CDR3 comprises 15 residues. DNA for the CDR3: TGTGCCAGCAGTTATTGGACTAGCGGGACCTACGAGCAGTACTTC. Protein product: CASSYWTSGTYEQYF.

This chain links TRBV29-1 with TRBJ2-1, with 8 bases that match TRBD2. Trimming cost V 4 bases and J 7 bases; bases outside gene matches: 9. Germline-derived CDR1 and CDR2 are SQVTM and ANQGSEA. The CDR3 has 14 amino acids. The CDR3, as DNA: TGCAGCGTTGCTCTCGCGGGAGGTGGAAATGAGCAGTTCTTC. The encoded protein is CSVALAGGGNEQFF.

This clonotype has ten or more counts. V gene TRBV10-3 combines with J gene TRBJ2-7; 7 bases map to TRBD2. Germline CDR1 is ENHRY and CDR2 is SYGVKD. The V and J ends lost 4 bases and 7 bases, in that order; junction bases with no gene match: 7. CDR3 length: 13 residues. As DNA, the CDR3 is TGTGCCATCAGTGGCGGGAGAAATCTGGAGCAGTACTTC. Its translation is CAISGGRNLEQYF.

This clonotype was seen only a few times. The V call is TRBV18, the J call TRBJ2-1, with D possibly being TRBD1 (6 bases). CDR1 is KGHSH, CDR2 LQKENI, per germline. V lost 4 bases and J lost 4, with 14 bases in between. The CDR3 spans 15 residues. CDR3 in amino acids: CASSLTGHGYNEQFF. CDR3 nucleotides: TGTGCCAGCTCACTTACGGGACACGGATACAATGAGCAGTTCTTC.